The clone carrying this T cell receptor beta chain appeared many times. This specimen belongs to a study of molecular identifiers for immune sequencing clone quantification. Sorted cell numbers of roughly 19,000 to 1,000,000, with 10%, 30% or 50% RNA, served as input for naive CD8 libraries. Libraries of bulk TCR were made by previously described methods (with listed TCR primers). TCRdb analysed the PCR reads with MiXCR anew, one entry per CDR3 protein. The sample gives tens of thousands of distinct CDR3 sequences, 20% to 25% of which show up once; around 1% is in the top ten. Germline CDR1 is SNHLY and CDR2 is FYNNEI. V was shortened by 2 bases and J by 0 bases, with 14 bases between the two germline ends. This CDR3 contains 17 residues.

This rearrangement joins TRBV2 to TRBJ1-5; D unclear. The receptor was derived from a human donor in good health. Some libraries in this study had Jurkat cell RNA spiked in. The material sequenced was naive CD8+ T cells from blood, with Jurkat cell RNA spiked in. The subset denotes: FACS-sorted CD8+CD4-CCR7+CD45RA+ naive T cells. CDR3: CASSELPRDSSNQPQHF. DNA of the CDR3: TGTGCCAGCAGTGAACTTCCCAGAGACTCTAGCAATCAGCCCCAGCATTTT.